Included here is one T cell receptor (beta chain) sequence, with context. As yet, its antigen is unknown. The authors prepared UMI-labeled TRB cDNA libraries by 5' RACE. From the 5' RACE reads, TCRdb lists one entry per CDR3 protein and no DNA. The sample has tens of thousands of distinct CDR3 sequences. The data were obtained in a study of CXCR3-negative and CXCR3-positive naive CD8 T cells. Naive CD8+ T cells showed a CD45RO-CCR7+CD27+CD95- phenotype. Germline CDR1 and CDR2: MNHEY and SVGEGT. This CDR3 spans 13 amino acids. Study observations and caveats: Similar levels of surface CD5 were seen between naive subsets; TCR strength was inferred from TRB CDR3 properties.

This clonotype originated in a human donor in good health. Some clones in this sample may be carry-over from other donors' samples. The specimen sequenced was naive CXCR3- CD8+ T cells from blood. Subset specified: CD45RO-CCR7+CD27+CD95- naive CD8+ T cells lacking CXCR3 (TNR3-). The V gene is TRBV6-2 or TRBV6-3, the J gene TRBJ1-5; the TRBD1 assignment by TCRdb is unverifiable without DNA. CDR3 amino acids: CASSYRDNQPQHF.